This TCR beta chain was identified during a study of human T cells and chemical hapten exposure. V shed 5 bases and J shed 6 bases, with 21 bases lying between them. CDR3 length: 16 residues. During construction of the library, unique molecular identifiers were attached to individual cDNA molecules for quantitative, reproducible TCR counting. From the RACE reads, TCRdb called clonotypes with MiXCR, one entry per CDR3 protein. The sample consists of around 380,000 distinct CDR3 sequences, approximately 5.1% of them appearing once. Documented time point: patch test 1, 2 weeks after DPC sensitization. The treatment is: therapeutic diphenylcyclopropenone sensitization with weekly scalp DPC.

The specimen was whole blood, collected in connection with sensitization to the hapten diphenylcyclopropenone (DPC). The sequence was obtained from a woman aged 45-60 years with alopecia areata. Some clones in this sample may be carry-over from other donors' samples. This chain links TRBV12-3 or TRBV12-4 with TRBJ2-3; D may be TRBD2 (6 bases). The CDR3 sequence: CASSTQGGALSDTQYF. The CDR3 nucleotides read TGTGCCAGCAGTACCCAAGGAGGGGCCCTTTCGGATACGCAGTATTTT.